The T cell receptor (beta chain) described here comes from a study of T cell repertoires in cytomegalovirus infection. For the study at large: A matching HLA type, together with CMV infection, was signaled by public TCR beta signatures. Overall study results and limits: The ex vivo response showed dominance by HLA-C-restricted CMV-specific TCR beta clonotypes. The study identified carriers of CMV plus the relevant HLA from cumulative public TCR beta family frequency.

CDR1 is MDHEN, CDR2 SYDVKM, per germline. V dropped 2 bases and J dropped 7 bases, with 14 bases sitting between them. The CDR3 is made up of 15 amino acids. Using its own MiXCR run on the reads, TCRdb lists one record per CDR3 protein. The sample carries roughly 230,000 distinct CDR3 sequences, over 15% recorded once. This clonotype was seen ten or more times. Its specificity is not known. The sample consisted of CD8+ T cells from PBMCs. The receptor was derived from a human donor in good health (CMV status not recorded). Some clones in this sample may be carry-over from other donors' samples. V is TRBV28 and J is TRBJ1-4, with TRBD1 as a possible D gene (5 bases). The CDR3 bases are TGTGCCAGCAGTTTAGTTGTAGGGGCGCGTGAAAAACTGTTTTTT. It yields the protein CASSLVVGAREKLFF. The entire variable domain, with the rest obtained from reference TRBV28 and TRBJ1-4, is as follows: DVKVTQSSRYLVKRTGEKVFLECVQDMDHENMFWYRQDPGLGLRLIYFSYDVKMKEKGDIPEGYSVSREKKERFSLILESASTNQTSMYLCASSLVVGAREKLFFGSGTQLSVL.